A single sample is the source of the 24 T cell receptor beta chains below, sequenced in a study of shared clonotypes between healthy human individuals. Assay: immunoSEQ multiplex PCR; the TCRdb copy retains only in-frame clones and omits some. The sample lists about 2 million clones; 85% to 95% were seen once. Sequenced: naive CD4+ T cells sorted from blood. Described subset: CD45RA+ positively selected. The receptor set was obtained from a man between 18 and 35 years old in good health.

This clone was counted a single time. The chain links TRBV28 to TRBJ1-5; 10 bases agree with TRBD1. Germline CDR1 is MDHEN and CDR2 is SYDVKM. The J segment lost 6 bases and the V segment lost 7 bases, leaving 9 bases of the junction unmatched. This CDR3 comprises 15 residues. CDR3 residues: CASTTSTGGGQPQHF. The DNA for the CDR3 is TGTGCCAGCACTACGTCGACAGGGGGCGGTCAGCCCCAGCATTTT.

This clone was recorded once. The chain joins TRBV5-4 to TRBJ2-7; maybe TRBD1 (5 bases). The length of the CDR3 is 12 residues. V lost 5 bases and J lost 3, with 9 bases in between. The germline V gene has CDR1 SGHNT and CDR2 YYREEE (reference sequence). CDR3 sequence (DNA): TGTGCCAGCAGAAAAGACAGCTACGAGCAGTACTTC. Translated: CASRKDSYEQYF.

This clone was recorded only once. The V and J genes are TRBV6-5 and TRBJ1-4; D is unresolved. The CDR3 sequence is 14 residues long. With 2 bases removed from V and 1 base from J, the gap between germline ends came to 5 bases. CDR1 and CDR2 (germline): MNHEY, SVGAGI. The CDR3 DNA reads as TGTGCCAGCAGTTACCACCAAACTAATGAAAAACTGTTTTTT. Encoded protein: CASSYHQTNEKLFF.

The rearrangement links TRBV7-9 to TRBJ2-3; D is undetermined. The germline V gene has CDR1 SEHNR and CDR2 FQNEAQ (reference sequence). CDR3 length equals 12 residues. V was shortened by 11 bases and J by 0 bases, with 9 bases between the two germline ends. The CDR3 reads CAGQGSTDTQYF. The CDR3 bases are TGTGCCGGTCAAGGGAGCACAGATACGCAGTATTTT.

The DNA for the CDR3 is TGCGCCAGCAGCGATAGGCCGGGACAGCGCACAGATACGCAGTATTTT. As protein: CASSDRPGQRTDTQYF. The chain has TRBV5-1 and TRBJ2-3, with 7 bases aligning to TRBD1. This CDR3 is 16 amino acids long. From germline, CDR1 is SGHRS and CDR2 YFSETQ. The ends lost 4 bases at V and 1 base at J; junction bases unmatched: 9.

Here the CDR3 reads CASSLEAGKLFF. The CDR3 DNA is TGTGCCAGCAGCTTAGAGGCGGGAAAACTGTTTTTT. The genes are TRBV7-9 and TRBJ1-4, with D uncertain. The CDR3 is 12 amino acids. Germline V gene lookup returns CDR1 SEHNR and CDR2 FQNEAQ (reference sequence). V lost 1 base to trimming and J lost 10 bases, with 7 bases between them.

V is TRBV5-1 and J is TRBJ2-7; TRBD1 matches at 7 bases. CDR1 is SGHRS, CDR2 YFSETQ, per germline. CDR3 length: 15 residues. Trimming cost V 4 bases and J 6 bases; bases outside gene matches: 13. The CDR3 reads CASSETGAVGSEQYF. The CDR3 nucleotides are TGCGCCAGCAGCGAAACAGGGGCTGTAGGCAGCGAGCAGTACTTC.

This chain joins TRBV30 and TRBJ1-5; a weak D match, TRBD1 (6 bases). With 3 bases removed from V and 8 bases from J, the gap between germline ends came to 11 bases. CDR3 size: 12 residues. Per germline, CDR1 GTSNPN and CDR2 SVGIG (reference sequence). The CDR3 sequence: CAWSGDTEPQHF. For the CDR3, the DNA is TGTGCCTGGAGCGGGGACACCGAGCCCCAGCATTTT.

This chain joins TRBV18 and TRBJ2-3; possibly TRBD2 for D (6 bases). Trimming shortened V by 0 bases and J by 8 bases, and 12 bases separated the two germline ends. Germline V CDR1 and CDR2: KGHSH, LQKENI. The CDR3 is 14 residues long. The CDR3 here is CASSPPDQGGTQYF. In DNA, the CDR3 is TGTGCCAGCTCACCACCTGATCAGGGAGGTACGCAGTATTTT.

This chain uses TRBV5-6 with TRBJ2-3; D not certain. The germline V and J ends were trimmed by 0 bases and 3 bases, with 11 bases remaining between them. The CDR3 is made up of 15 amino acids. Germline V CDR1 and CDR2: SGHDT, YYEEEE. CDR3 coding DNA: TGTGCCAGCAGCTTGGGAGGTACAGCGACAGATACGCAGTATTTT. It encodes CASSLGGTATDTQYF.

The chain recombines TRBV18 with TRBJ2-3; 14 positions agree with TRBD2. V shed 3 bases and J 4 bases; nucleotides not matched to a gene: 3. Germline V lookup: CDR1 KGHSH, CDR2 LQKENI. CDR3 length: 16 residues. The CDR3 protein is CASSPGTSGSADTQYF. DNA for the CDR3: TGTGCCAGCTCACCGGGGACTAGCGGGAGTGCAGATACGCAGTATTTT.

Written as DNA, the CDR3 is TGCGCCAGCAGTGGACTAGCAACAGATACGCAGTATTTT. Translation gives CASSGLATDTQYF. The rearrangement joins TRBV10-1 to TRBJ2-3; 7 bases align to TRBD2. This CDR3 has 13 residues. Per germline, CDR1 WNHNN and CDR2 SYGVQD (reference sequence). The V and J ends lost 4 bases and 3 bases, in that order; junction bases with no gene match: 1.

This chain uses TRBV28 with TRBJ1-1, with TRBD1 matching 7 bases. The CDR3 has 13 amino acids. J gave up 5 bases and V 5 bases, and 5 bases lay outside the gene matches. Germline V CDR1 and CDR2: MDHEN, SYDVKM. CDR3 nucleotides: TGTGCCAGCAGTCCGGGACAGAGGACTGAAGCTTTCTTT. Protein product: CASSPGQRTEAFF.

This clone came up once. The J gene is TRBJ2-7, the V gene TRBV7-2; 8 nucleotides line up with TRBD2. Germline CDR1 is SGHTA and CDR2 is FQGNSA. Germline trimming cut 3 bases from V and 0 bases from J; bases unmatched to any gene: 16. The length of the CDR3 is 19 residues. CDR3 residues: CASSFYSRTSWGLSYEQYF. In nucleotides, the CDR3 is TGTGCCAGCAGCTTTTATTCCCGGACTAGCTGGGGCCTCTCCTACGAGCAGTACTTC.

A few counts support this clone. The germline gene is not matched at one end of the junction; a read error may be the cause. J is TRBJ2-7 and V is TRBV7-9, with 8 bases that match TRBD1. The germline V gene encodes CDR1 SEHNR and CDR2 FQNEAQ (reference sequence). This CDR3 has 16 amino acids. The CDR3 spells CASSQDSRQGSYEQYF. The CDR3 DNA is TGCGCCAGCAGCCAAGACTCGAGACAGGGGTCCTACGAGCAGTACTTC.

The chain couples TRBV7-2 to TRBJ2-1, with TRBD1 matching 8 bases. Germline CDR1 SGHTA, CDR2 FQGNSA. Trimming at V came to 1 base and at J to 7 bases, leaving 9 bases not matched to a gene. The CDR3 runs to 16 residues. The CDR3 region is CASSLEGQGALNEQFF. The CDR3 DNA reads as TGTGCCAGCAGCTTAGAGGGCCAGGGGGCCTTGAATGAGCAGTTCTTC.

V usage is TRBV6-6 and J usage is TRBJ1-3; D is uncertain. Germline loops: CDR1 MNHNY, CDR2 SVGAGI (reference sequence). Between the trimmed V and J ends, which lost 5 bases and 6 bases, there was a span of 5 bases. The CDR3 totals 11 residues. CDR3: CASSLLNTIYF. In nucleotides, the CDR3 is TGTGCCAGCAGTCTTCTAAACACCATATATTTT.

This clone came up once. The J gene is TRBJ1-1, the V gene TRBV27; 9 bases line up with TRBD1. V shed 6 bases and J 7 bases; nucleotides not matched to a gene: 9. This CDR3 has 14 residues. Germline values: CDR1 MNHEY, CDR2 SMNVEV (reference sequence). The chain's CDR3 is CASRPGQGAGEAFF. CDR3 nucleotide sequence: TGTGCCAGCAGGCCGGGACAGGGAGCAGGTGAAGCTTTCTTT.

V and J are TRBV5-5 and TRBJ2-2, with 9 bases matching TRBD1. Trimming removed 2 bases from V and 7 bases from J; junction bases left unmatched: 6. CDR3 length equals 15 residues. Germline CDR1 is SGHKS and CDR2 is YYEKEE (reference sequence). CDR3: CASSFGTGMNGELFF. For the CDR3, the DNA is TGTGCCAGCAGCTTCGGGACAGGGATGAACGGGGAGCTGTTTTTT.

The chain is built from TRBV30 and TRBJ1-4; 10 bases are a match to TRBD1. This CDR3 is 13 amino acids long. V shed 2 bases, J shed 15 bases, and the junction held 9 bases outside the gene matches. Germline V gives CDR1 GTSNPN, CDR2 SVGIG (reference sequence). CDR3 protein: CAWSPGGGQGMFF. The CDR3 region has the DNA TGTGCCTGGAGTCCGGGCGGGGGACAGGGGATGTTTTTT.

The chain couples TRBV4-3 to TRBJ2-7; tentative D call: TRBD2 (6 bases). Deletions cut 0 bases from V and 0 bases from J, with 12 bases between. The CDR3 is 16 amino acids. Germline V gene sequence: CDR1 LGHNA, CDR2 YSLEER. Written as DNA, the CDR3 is TGCGCCAGCAGCCAAGATAGGGCTAGCGCCTCCTACGAGCAGTACTTC. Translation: CASSQDRASASYEQYF.

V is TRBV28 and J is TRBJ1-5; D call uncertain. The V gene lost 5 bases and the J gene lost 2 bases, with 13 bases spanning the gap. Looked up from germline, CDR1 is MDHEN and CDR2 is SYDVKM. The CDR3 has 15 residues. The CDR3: CASSPGVLGNQPQHF. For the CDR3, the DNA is TGTGCCAGCAGTCCTGGGGTCTTGGGCAATCAGCCCCAGCATTTT.

The DNA of the CDR3 is TGTGCCAGTAGTAGGACTAGCGGGGAGTCCTACAATGAGCAGTTCTTC. Translating it yields CASSRTSGESYNEQFF. This chain links TRBV19 with TRBJ2-1; 12 bases agree with TRBD2. Germline V gene lookup returns CDR1 LNHDA and CDR2 SQIVND (reference sequence). The CDR3 totals 16 residues. With V trimmed by 4 bases and J by 1 base, 2 bases remained unmatched.

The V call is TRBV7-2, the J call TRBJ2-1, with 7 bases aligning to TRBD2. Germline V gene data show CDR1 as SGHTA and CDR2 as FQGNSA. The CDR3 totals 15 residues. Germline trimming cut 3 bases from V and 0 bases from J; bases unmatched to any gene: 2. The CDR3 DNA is TGTGCCAGCAGCTTCTCTAGCGGCTCCTACAATGAGCAGTTCTTC. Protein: CASSFSSGSYNEQFF. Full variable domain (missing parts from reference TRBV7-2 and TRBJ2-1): GAGVSQSPSNKVTEKGKDVELRCDPISGHTALYWYRQSLGQGLEFLIYFQGNSAPDKSGLPSDRFSAERTGGSVSTLTIQRTQQEDSAVYLCASSFSSGSYNEQFFGPGTRLTVL.